What follows describes a single T cell receptor (beta chain). Clones were read by immunoSEQ multiplex PCR, and TCRdb kept only the in-frame ones, dropping some. The sample contains 98,000 or so clones, roughly four fifths of which appear only once. The data belong to a study of blood T cell repertoires in COVID-19. The V end was cut by 0 bases, the J end by 0 bases, with 16 bases between. This CDR3 comprises 18 residues. Germline lookup yields CDR1 SGDLS and CDR2 YYNGEE. Sequenced sample: peripheral blood. The V call is TRBV9, the J call TRBJ1-3; weak D call: TRBD1 (5 bases). This TCR came from a woman aged 70 to 79 with acute or convalescent COVID-19. CDR3 amino acids: CASSVVGGRAYSGNTIYF. CDR3 nucleotide sequence: TGTGCCAGCAGCGTAGTGGGTGGCAGGGCCTACTCTGGAAACACCATATATTTT.